This TCR beta chain was obtained from a study of T-cell memory formation after mild COVID-19. TCRdb reprocessed the 5' RACE reads via MiXCR and lists one record per CDR3 protein. This table has about 140,000 distinct CDR3 sequences, 13% to 15% appearing once. Per the germline V gene, CDR1 is SGHVS and CDR2 is FNYEAQ. Trimming pared 0 bases from V and 7 bases from J, leaving 4 bases between. This CDR3 contains 13 residues. The sequencing sample was made of PBMCs or a T cell subset sorted from them (not recorded which). The TCR sequence derives from an adult woman who had mild COVID-19 (a few samples of this study predate the infection). Cell type and time point are not known. J is TRBJ1-6 and V is TRBV7-6; D is ambiguous. DNA for the CDR3: TGTGCCAGCAGCTTAGCGTGGAATTCACCCCTCCACTTT. Its translation is CASSLAWNSPLHF.